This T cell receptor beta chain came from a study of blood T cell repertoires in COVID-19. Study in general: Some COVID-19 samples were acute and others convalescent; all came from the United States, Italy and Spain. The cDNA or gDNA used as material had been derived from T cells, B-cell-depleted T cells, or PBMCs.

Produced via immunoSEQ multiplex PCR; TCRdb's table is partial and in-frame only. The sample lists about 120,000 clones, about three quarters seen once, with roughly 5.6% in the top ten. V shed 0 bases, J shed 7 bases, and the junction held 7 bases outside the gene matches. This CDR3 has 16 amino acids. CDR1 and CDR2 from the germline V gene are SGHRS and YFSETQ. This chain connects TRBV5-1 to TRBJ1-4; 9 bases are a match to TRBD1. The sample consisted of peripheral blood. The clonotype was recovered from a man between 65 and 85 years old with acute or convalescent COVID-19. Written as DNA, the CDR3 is TGCGCCAGCAGCTTGGAGACGACAGGGGGTGGTGAAAAACTGTTTTTT. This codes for CASSLETTGGGEKLFF.